The clone carrying this T cell receptor (delta chain) was counted only a few times. J was trimmed by 0 bases and V by 0 bases; bases with no gene match: 18. CDR1 and CDR2 (germline): GEAIGNYY, EKD. This CDR3 is 20 amino acids long. TCRdb redid the clone calls on the RT-PCR reads with CATT. The sample yields some 250 delta-chain clones, roughly 5.3% seen once. The data stem from a study of gamma-delta T cells after stem cell transplantation. This sequence joins TRDV2 and TRDJ1, with TRDD3 identical over 7 bases. This receptor was obtained from a human donor. It is not recorded whose cells these are; they may come from a transplant donor. Specimen: gamma-delta T cells. Here the CDR3 reads CACDTVRVGGRIRYTDKLIF. As DNA, the CDR3 is TGTGCCTGTGACACCGTACGGGTTGGGGGACGTATACGGTACACCGATAAACTCATCTTT.